These 25 T cell receptor beta chains came from one sample sequenced in a study of cytomegalovirus exposure and HLA in healthy donors. The PCR was carried out with 60 Vbeta primers and 13 Jbeta primers. Clones were sequenced by immunoSEQ multiplex PCR, and TCRdb holds only the in-frame ones, with some missing. Of about 130,000 clones in the sample, under 80% were seen once. Material for sequencing was PBMCs. Receptors were obtained from a man aged 40-49 years in good health and CMV-seropositive.

The chain is built from TRBV9 and TRBJ1-1; D unresolved. Looked up from germline, CDR1 is SGDLS and CDR2 is YYNGEE. CDR3 length: 15 residues. V lost 4 bases to trimming and J lost 0 bases, with 13 bases between them. The CDR3 loop is CASSPSGGMNTEAFF. The CDR3 nucleotides are TGTGCCAGCAGCCCTAGTGGAGGGATGAACACTGAAGCTTTCTTT.

This clone appeared a single time. This sequence joins TRBV7-7 and TRBJ2-2, with D perhaps matching TRBD2 (5 bases). Germline V gene lookup returns CDR1 SSHAT and CDR2 FNYEAQ (reference sequence). This CDR3 contains 14 residues. Trimming pared 5 bases from V and 4 bases from J, leaving 11 bases between. CDR3 DNA sequence: TGTGCCAGCAGCCCGGGGTGGGCCACCGGGGAGCTGTTTTTT. Protein product: CASSPGWATGELFF.

The J gene is TRBJ1-1, the V gene TRBV6-5, with D unresolved. CDR3 size: 11 residues. CDR1 and CDR2 (germline): MNHEY, SVGAGI. V dropped 6 bases and J dropped 7 bases, with 9 bases sitting between them. This chain's CDR3 is CASSFRDEAFF. The DNA for the CDR3 is TGTGCCAGCAGCTTCCGGGATGAAGCTTTCTTT.

V and J are TRBV21-1 and TRBJ2-7; TRBD2, the D gene given by the table, was not confirmed from the DNA. TRBV21-1 is shown as a pseudogene. The CDR3 runs to 20 residues. As DNA, the CDR3 is TGTGCCAGCAGCAAACTTGGCAAGGGAGGAATAGCGGGGGATTCCTACGAGCAGTACTTC. It codes for CASSKLGKGGIAGDSYEQYF.

J is TRBJ1-4 and V is TRBV29-1; D is ambiguous. Trimming cost V 4 bases and J 4 bases, with 10 bases left between them. The germline V gene encodes CDR1 SQVTM and CDR2 ANQGSEA. The CDR3 consists of 13 residues. DNA of the CDR3: TGCAGCGTTGCTGTCTCTCTTAATGAAAAACTGTTTTTT. This encodes CSVAVSLNEKLFF. Together with reference TRBV29-1 and TRBJ1-4, the CDR3 gives the full variable domain: SAVISQKPSRDICQRGTSLTIQCQVDSQVTMMFWYRQQPGQSLTLIATANQGSEATYESGFVIDKFPISRPNLTFSTLTVSNMSPEDSSIYLCSVAVSLNEKLFFGSGTQLSVL.

This clone was observed a handful of times. V is TRBV7-2 and J is TRBJ2-1, with D perhaps matching TRBD1 (6 bases). Trimming removed 0 bases at V and 4 bases at J, with 13 bases between. The CDR3 sequence is 16 residues long. Germline V gene sequence: CDR1 SGHTA, CDR2 FQGNSA. The CDR3 DNA reads as TGTGCCAGCAGCTTAGCCTCAGGGGCGACATACAATGAGCAGTTCTTC. It encodes CASSLASGATYNEQFF.

The CDR3 sequence: CASSLTSADTQYF. CDR3 nucleotide sequence: TGTGCCAGCAGCTTGACCAGCGCAGATACGCAGTATTTT. The J gene is TRBJ2-3, the V gene TRBV9, with D uncertain. Germline V gives CDR1 SGDLS, CDR2 YYNGEE. The length of the CDR3 is 13 residues. The ends were cut back, 4 bases at V and 4 bases at J, with 10 bases in the middle.

This clone is a singleton in its sample. This chain connects TRBV15 to TRBJ2-7, with 8 bases lining up with TRBD1. This CDR3 is built from 14 residues. Trimming at V came to 6 bases and at J to 5 bases, leaving 9 bases not matched to a gene. Looked up from germline, CDR1 is LNHNV and CDR2 is YYDKDF (reference sequence). CDR3 protein: CATRETGAKNEQYF. Written as DNA, the CDR3 is TGTGCCACCAGGGAGACAGGGGCTAAGAACGAGCAGTACTTC.

The CDR3 loop is CASGITRNTEAFF. The CDR3 nucleotides read TGTGCTAGTGGGATAACAAGGAACACTGAAGCTTTCTTT. The chain joins TRBV12-5 to TRBJ1-1; D is unclear. This CDR3 is built from 13 residues. Germline V gene sequence: CDR1 LGHNT, CDR2 FRNRAP. V was shortened by 6 bases and J by 1 base, with 9 bases between the two germline ends. Filled out from reference TRBV12-5 and TRBJ1-1, the complete variable domain reads DARVTQTPRHKVTEMGQEVTMRCQPILGHNTVFWYRQTMMQGLELLAYFRNRAPLDDSGMPKDRFSAEMPDATLATLKIQPSEPRDSAVYFCASGITRNTEAFFGQGTRLTVV.

V is TRBV7-3 and J is TRBJ2-1; 8 bases agree with TRBD2. CDR1 is SGHTA, CDR2 FQGTGA, per germline. CDR3 length equals 17 residues. V trimming: 5 bases; J trimming: 3 bases; junction bases outside the gene matches: 12. CDR3 sequence reads: CASSPKSRSGGYNEQFF. Written as DNA, the CDR3 is TGTGCCAGCAGCCCAAAGAGCCGAAGCGGGGGCTACAATGAGCAGTTCTTC.

The chain combines TRBV29-1 with TRBJ2-7; D is possibly TRBD1 (5 bases). This CDR3 comprises 12 residues. V was clipped by 4 bases and J by 3 bases, with 10 bases between them. The germline V gene has CDR1 SQVTM and CDR2 ANQGSEA. The CDR3 DNA is TGCAGCGTTGGGCAGGGAATCTACGAGCAGTACTTC. Protein sequence: CSVGQGIYEQYF.

A single count supports this clone. The gene calls are TRBV19 and TRBJ2-1; 8 nucleotides line up with TRBD1. The CDR3 has 13 residues. With 7 bases clipped from V and 8 bases from J, the junction kept 7 bases outside the gene matches. Germline-derived CDR1 and CDR2 are LNHDA and SQIVND (reference sequence). For the CDR3, the DNA is TGTGCCAGTACGCCGACAGGGGTTTATGAGCAGTTCTTC. Translated, it gives CASTPTGVYEQFF.

The chain combines TRBV5-1 with TRBJ2-3; D might be TRBD1 (6 bases). V was trimmed by 2 bases and J by 2 bases, leaving 12 bases between them. The CDR3 totals 15 residues. Germline-derived CDR1 and CDR2 are SGHRS and YFSETQ. CDR3 DNA sequence: TGCGCCAGCAGCTTAGAGGGACACATCACAGATACGCAGTATTTT. It translates to CASSLEGHITDTQYF.

The genes are TRBV15 and TRBJ2-1; 11 positions agree with TRBD2. The germline gives CDR1 LNHNV, CDR2 YYDKDF (reference sequence). V was clipped by 0 bases and J by 4 bases; unmatched bases: 11. The CDR3 length is 19 residues. The CDR3 bases are TGTGCCACCAGCAGAGATACCCCCGAACTAGCGGGAGAATACAATGAGCAGTTCTTC. Its protein is CATSRDTPELAGEYNEQFF.

This clone was observed a single time. The V gene is TRBV5-1, the J gene TRBJ2-7; tentatively, D is TRBD2 (6 bases). Trimming pared 0 bases from V and 6 bases from J, leaving 10 bases between. The CDR3 is made up of 13 amino acids. Germline CDR1 and CDR2: SGHRS and YFSETQ. As DNA, the CDR3 is TGCGCCAGCAGCTTGGGCGCCGGGGGCGAGCAGTACTTC. Its protein product is CASSLGAGGEQYF.

This chain uses TRBV7-3 with TRBJ1-2; the D is unclear. Between the trimmed V and J ends, which lost 5 bases and 5 bases, there was a span of 18 bases. This CDR3 is 15 amino acids long. In germline, CDR1 is SGHTA, CDR2 FQGTGA. CDR3 region: CASSPDLLSRYGYTF. Written as DNA, the CDR3 is TGTGCCAGCAGCCCCGACTTATTGAGTCGTTATGGCTACACCTTC.

This clone was picked up one time. The chain uses TRBV7-8 and TRBJ2-3, with TRBD2 matching over 7 bases. V shed 4 bases and J 1 base; nucleotides not matched to a gene: 11. The CDR3 sequence is 17 residues long. Per germline, CDR1 SGHVS and CDR2 FQNEAQ. The CDR3: CASSYNRGGSRTDTQYF. Here the CDR3 DNA reads TGTGCCAGCAGCTATAATCGAGGCGGGAGCCGCACAGATACGCAGTATTTT.

This clone was found a few times. This chain links TRBV4-1 with TRBJ1-1; 8 bases agree with TRBD1. After removal of 0 bases from V and 3 bases from J, the junction contained 9 bases not matched to a gene. The CDR3 is 17 amino acids. Germline CDR1 and CDR2: MGHRA and YSYEKL. CDR3 in amino acids: CASSQDGTGMGDTEAFF. The CDR3 coding sequence is TGCGCCAGCAGCCAAGACGGGACAGGTATGGGTGACACTGAAGCTTTCTTT.

J is TRBJ2-3 and V is TRBV28, with D possibly being TRBD1 (6 bases). Germline V gene data show CDR1 as MDHEN and CDR2 as SYDVKM. V was trimmed by 3 bases and J by 0 bases, leaving 10 bases between them. The CDR3 spans 15 residues. The CDR3 reads CASSFNRASTDTQYF. In DNA, the CDR3 is TGTGCCAGCAGTTTTAACAGGGCTAGCACAGATACGCAGTATTTT. The variable domain in full, completed from reference TRBV28 and TRBJ2-3, reads DVKVTQSSRYLVKRTGEKVFLECVQDMDHENMFWYRQDPGLGLRLIYFSYDVKMKEKGDIPEGYSVSREKKERFSLILESASTNQTSMYLCASSFNRASTDTQYFGPGTRLTVL.

A few counts support this clone. V gene TRBV28 combines with J gene TRBJ2-6, with a weak D call TRBD1 (6 bases). This CDR3 contains 16 residues. Trimming left V 6 bases short and J 2 bases short, with 14 bases between. Germline V gene sequence: CDR1 MDHEN, CDR2 SYDVKM. CDR3 residues: CASRNRVTTGANVLTF. For the CDR3, the DNA is TGTGCCAGCAGAAACAGGGTGACGACTGGGGCCAACGTCCTGACTTTC.

V and J are TRBV7-2 and TRBJ2-7; TRBD1 aligns across 8 bases. V shed 7 bases and J 1 base; nucleotides not matched to a gene: 6. The CDR3 is made up of 14 amino acids. CDR1 and CDR2 (germline): SGHTA, FQGNSA. The CDR3: CASKTGGTSYEQYF. In DNA form, the CDR3 reads TGTGCCAGCAAAACAGGGGGTACTTCCTACGAGCAGTACTTC.

Only a few counts were recorded for this clone. CDR3: CASSQRGQDNEQFF. In nucleotides, the CDR3 is TGCGCCAGCAGCCAAAGGGGCCAAGACAATGAGCAGTTCTTC. The V call is TRBV4-1, the J call TRBJ2-1; D possibly corresponds to TRBD1 (5 bases). CDR3 length equals 14 residues. Trimming left V 2 bases short and J 5 bases short, with 10 bases between. Germline CDR1 MGHRA, CDR2 YSYEKL.

This chain joins TRBV9 and TRBJ1-1, with TRBD1 matching 8 bases. From germline, CDR1 is SGDLS and CDR2 YYNGEE. The CDR3 consists of 16 residues. V lost 0 bases, J lost 0 bases, and 4 bases stayed unmatched. DNA of the CDR3: TGTGCCAGCAGCGTAGGACAGGGGAGTTTGAACACTGAAGCTTTCTTT. It translates to CASSVGQGSLNTEAFF.

This chain links TRBV5-1 with TRBJ2-5, with 8 bases lining up with TRBD1. V lost 2 bases and J lost 5; bases outside the gene matches: 5. This CDR3 has 14 residues. Germline lookup yields CDR1 SGHRS and CDR2 YFSETQ. CDR3 residues: CASSFQGARETQYF. In DNA form, the CDR3 reads TGCGCCAGCAGCTTTCAGGGGGCGCGGGAGACCCAGTACTTC.

The CDR3 DNA reads as TGTGCCAGCAGTGTGGACAGGGGAGGTTCCTATGGCTACACCTTC. It encodes CASSVDRGGSYGYTF. This chain connects TRBV6-1 to TRBJ1-2; 9 bases map to TRBD1. The V gene end was trimmed by 4 bases and the J gene end by 4 bases; junction bases not matched to a gene: 7. The germline V gene has CDR1 MNHNS and CDR2 SASEGT. The CDR3 is 15 amino acids.